The 9 T cell receptor beta chains given below trace back to one sample, sequenced in a study of OX40 agonist ivuxolimab in advanced cancers. The repertoire was sequenced with immunoSEQ multiplex PCR; TCRdb's copy has only in-frame clones and lacks some. The table lists roughly 17,000 clones, around 80% of them singletons. The material sequenced was CD4+ or CD8+ T cells sorted from blood, taken in a trial of the OX40 agonist ivuxolimab. The receptors come from an adult with an advanced solid tumor such as melanoma, head and neck, liver or kidney cancer.

The chain employs TRBV6-6 and TRBJ1-3; D is unresolved. The CDR3 is 11 amino acids. The V gene lost 8 bases and the J gene lost 2 bases, with 4 bases spanning the gap. From germline, CDR1 is MNHNY and CDR2 SVGAGI (reference sequence). The CDR3 region has the DNA TGTGCCAGCGGCCCTGGAAACACCATATATTTT. Translated, it gives CASGPGNTIYF.

This chain connects TRBV7-2 to TRBJ2-5; TRBD2 is a possible D gene (5 bases). Germline V gene data show CDR1 as SGHTA and CDR2 as FQGNSA. The CDR3 length is 13 residues. The germline V and J ends were trimmed by 2 bases and 3 bases, with 7 bases remaining between them. CDR3 residues: CASSLWREETQYF. CDR3 bases: TGTGCCAGCAGCTTATGGCGGGAAGAGACCCAGTACTTC. The full variable domain, completed using reference TRBV7-2 and TRBJ2-5, is GAGVSQSPSNKVTEKGKDVELRCDPISGHTALYWYRQSLGQGLEFLIYFQGNSAPDKSGLPSDRFSAERTGGSVSTLTIQRTQQEDSAVYLCASSLWREETQYFGPGTRLLVL.

This clone is categorized as medium-sized. The chain joins TRBV4-3 to TRBJ2-1, with D perhaps TRBD1 (6 bases). The ends were cut back, 0 bases at V and 7 bases at J, with 13 bases in the middle. Germline V gene data show CDR1 as LGHNA and CDR2 as YSLEER. The CDR3 runs 15 residues. CDR3 residues: CASSQDSSGVNEQFF. CDR3 sequence (DNA): TGCGCCAGCAGCCAAGATAGTTCAGGGGTGAATGAGCAGTTCTTC.

The table lists this clone with a few counts. The gene calls are TRBV7-2 and TRBJ2-7; unclear D gene. Germline lookup yields CDR1 SGHTA and CDR2 FQGNSA. The CDR3 runs to 12 residues. V was pared by 5 bases and J by 2 bases, with 7 bases between. CDR3 DNA: TGTGCCAGCAGCCAATCGGCCTACGAGCAGTACTTC. This translates into CASSQSAYEQYF.

This clone was detected only once. The chain couples TRBV6-6 to TRBJ1-5; D not certain. This CDR3 contains 11 residues. Per the germline V gene, CDR1 is MNHNY and CDR2 is SVGAGI (reference sequence). V lost 6 bases, J lost 11 bases, and 11 bases lay in between. CDR3 sequence reads: CASSLGLAQHF. The CDR3 nucleotides read TGTGCCAGCAGCCTAGGGCTAGCCCAGCATTTT.

This clone occurred once. The chain is built from TRBV5-6 and TRBJ2-7; 8 nucleotides align to TRBD1. V trimming: 7 bases; J trimming: 2 bases; junction bases outside the gene matches: 8. In germline, CDR1 is SGHDT, CDR2 YYEEEE. This CDR3 comprises 14 residues. This CDR3 reads CASFSGTGAYEQYF. The CDR3 region has the DNA TGTGCCAGCTTCTCCGGGACAGGAGCCTACGAGCAGTACTTC.

The chain links TRBV27 to TRBJ2-1; the match to TRBD2 covers 10 bases. Per germline, CDR1 MNHEY and CDR2 SMNVEV (reference sequence). There are 16 residues in the CDR3. The V gene end was trimmed by 4 bases and the J gene end by 3 bases; junction bases not matched to a gene: 6. The CDR3 sequence is CASSYSGGALYNEQFF. CDR3 coding DNA: TGTGCCAGCAGTTACAGCGGGGGGGCTCTCTACAATGAGCAGTTCTTC.

The chain has TRBV28 and TRBJ2-1, with 11 positions matching TRBD2. Germline V gene sequence: CDR1 MDHEN, CDR2 SYDVKM. V shed 5 bases, J shed 9 bases, and the junction held 9 bases outside the gene matches. CDR3 length: 15 residues. DNA for the CDR3: TGTGCCAGCAGTGGGACTAGCGGATACCTCGGTGAGCAGTTCTTC. Translation gives CASSGTSGYLGEQFF.

The chain combines TRBV5-1 with TRBJ2-5; D is possibly TRBD1 or TRBD2 (5 bases each). CDR3 size: 16 residues. V lost 0 bases to trimming and J lost 1 base, with 13 bases between them. The germline V gene encodes CDR1 SGHRS and CDR2 YFSETQ. CDR3 in DNA: TGCGCCAGCAGCTTGGGGTCTCCGGGGCCCCAAGAGACCCAGTACTTC. As protein: CASSLGSPGPQETQYF.